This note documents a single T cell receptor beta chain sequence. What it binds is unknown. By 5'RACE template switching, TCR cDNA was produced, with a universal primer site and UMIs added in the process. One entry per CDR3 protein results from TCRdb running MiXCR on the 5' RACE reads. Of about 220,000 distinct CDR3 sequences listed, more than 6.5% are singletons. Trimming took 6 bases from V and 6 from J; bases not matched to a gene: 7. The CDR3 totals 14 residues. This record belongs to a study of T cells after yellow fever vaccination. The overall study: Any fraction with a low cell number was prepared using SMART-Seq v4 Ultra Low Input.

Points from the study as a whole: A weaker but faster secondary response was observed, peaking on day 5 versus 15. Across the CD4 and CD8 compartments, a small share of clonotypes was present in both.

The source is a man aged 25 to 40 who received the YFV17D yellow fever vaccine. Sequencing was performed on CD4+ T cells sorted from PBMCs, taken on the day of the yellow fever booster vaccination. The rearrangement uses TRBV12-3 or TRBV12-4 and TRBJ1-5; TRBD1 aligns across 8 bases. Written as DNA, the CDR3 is TGTGCCAGCAGCCTGACAGGGGTAGTTCAGCCCCAGCATTTT. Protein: CASSLTGVVQPQHF.